A single sample gave rise to the 17 T cell receptor beta chains below, sequenced in a study of cytomegalovirus exposure and HLA in healthy donors. Researchers ran the PCR with 60 Vbeta and 13 Jbeta primers. Profiled with immunoSEQ multiplex PCR; TCRdb holds only in-frame clones, not every one. The sample includes 130,000 to 150,000 clones, roughly four fifths seen only once; the top ten take 5.7%. Material for sequencing was PBMCs. The receptors originated from a man under 40 in good health and CMV-seropositive.

The chain carries TRBV2 and TRBJ2-1, with D possibly matching TRBD2 (5 bases). V was cut by 6 bases and J by 5 bases, with 14 bases left in between. CDR3 length: 14 amino acids. Looked up from germline, CDR1 is SNHLY and CDR2 is FYNNEI. CDR3 nucleotides: TGTGCCAGCAGGCCGGGATCACAAAACAATGAGCAGTTCTTC. It yields the protein CASRPGSQNNEQFF.

The chain links TRBV5-4 to TRBJ2-3, with 15 bases identical to TRBD2. The germline CDR1 and CDR2 sequences are SGHNT and YYREEE (reference sequence). The V gene end was trimmed by 1 base and the J gene end by 8 bases; junction bases not matched to a gene: 8. This CDR3 comprises 17 residues. CDR3 region: CASSLFGLAGGPGTQYF. DNA for the CDR3: TGTGCCAGCAGCTTGTTTGGACTAGCGGGGGGGCCTGGTACGCAGTATTTT.

This chain uses TRBV7-9 with TRBJ1-2; 7 nucleotides agree with TRBD1. The CDR3 contains 15 residues. The V and J ends lost 5 bases and 7 bases, in that order; junction bases with no gene match: 13. Germline CDR1 and CDR2: SEHNR and FQNEAQ (reference sequence). DNA of the CDR3: TGTGCCAGCAGCCCCACCCTCCCGGACAGGACTGGCTACACCTTC. Translating gives CASSPTLPDRTGYTF.

The chain carries TRBV19 and TRBJ1-3; D call uncertain. The CDR3 sequence is 14 residues long. The V end was cut by 4 bases, the J end by 3 bases, with 10 bases between. Germline CDR1 is LNHDA and CDR2 is SQIVND (reference sequence). The DNA for the CDR3 is TGTGCCAGTAGTAAGGACTTCGGTGGAAACACCATATATTTT. Protein sequence: CASSKDFGGNTIYF.

The rearrangement links TRBV10-2 to TRBJ2-7, with 7 bases aligning to TRBD2. CDR1 WSHSY and CDR2 SAAADI come from the germline V gene. The CDR3 loop spans 15 amino acids. V lost 4 bases, J lost 6 bases, and 12 bases stayed unmatched. The CDR3 DNA reads TGCGCCAGCAGTGTCCGCGGGGGAACCCCTGGCGAGCAGTACTTC. As protein: CASSVRGGTPGEQYF.

The DNA for the CDR3 is TGTGCCAGCAGTTGGCGGCCCTTAGACTACAATGAGCAGTTCTTC. As protein: CASSWRPLDYNEQFF. The chain uses TRBV6-1 and TRBJ2-1; D unclear. This CDR3 is built from 15 residues. Germline V lookup: CDR1 MNHNS, CDR2 SASEGT. V was trimmed by 5 bases and J by 3 bases, leaving 14 bases between them.

This sequence joins TRBV30 and TRBJ2-6, with D perhaps matching TRBD2 (5 bases). This CDR3 is built from 19 residues. Germline assignment: CDR1 GTSNPN and CDR2 SVGIG (reference sequence). The ends were cut back, 4 bases at V and 0 bases at J, with 22 bases in the middle. This CDR3 reads CAWNDGLNIMLSGANVLTF. The CDR3 coding sequence is TGTGCCTGGAATGATGGACTGAACATAATGCTCTCTGGGGCCAACGTCCTGACTTTC.

Notes on this clone: This specimen includes other DNA sequences encoding the same CDR3. CDR3 residues: CASSPGTGGNQPQHF. The CDR3, as DNA: TGTGCCAGCAGTCCCGGGACAGGGGGGAATCAGCCCCAGCATTTT. V is TRBV28 and J is TRBJ1-5; 11 bases fit TRBD1. Per the germline V gene, CDR1 is MDHEN and CDR2 is SYDVKM. V was clipped by 5 bases and J by 4 bases; unmatched bases: 4. The CDR3 is 15 residues long. The full variable domain, rest sourced from reference TRBV28 and TRBJ1-5, is DVKVTQSSRYLVKRTGEKVFLECVQDMDHENMFWYRQDPGLGLRLIYFSYDVKMKEKGDIPEGYSVSREKKERFSLILESASTNQTSMYLCASSPGTGGNQPQHFGDGTRLSIL.

The CDR3 region has the DNA TGTGCCAGCAGCGCCTTAATGGGGACAGAGGGCTACACCTTC. Encoded protein: CASSALMGTEGYTF. The V gene is TRBV7-9, the J gene TRBJ1-2, with TRBD1 identical over 7 bases. CDR3 length: 14 amino acids. V lost 5 bases and J lost 8; bases outside the gene matches: 11. The V gene's germline CDR1 is SEHNR and CDR2 FQNEAQ (reference sequence).

The V call is TRBV29-1, the J call TRBJ2-7, with TRBD2 as a possible D gene (5 bases). CDR3 size: 17 residues. The V and J ends lost 0 bases and 4 bases respectively, with 22 bases between them. Per the germline V gene, CDR1 is SQVTM and CDR2 is ANQGSEA. The CDR3 loop reads CSVEDRGETRFSYEQYF. CDR3 sequence (DNA): TGCAGCGTTGAAGATCGGGGTGAAACCAGGTTCTCGTACGAGCAGTACTTC.

Written as DNA, the CDR3 is TGTGCCAGCAGTCCCGCCGGGATATCCGACGGACCCCTCCACTTT. It is translated as CASSPAGISDGPLHF. The chain combines TRBV28 with TRBJ1-6; D remains unclear. Deletions cut 5 bases from V and 12 bases from J, with 20 bases between. Germline loops: CDR1 MDHEN, CDR2 SYDVKM. The CDR3 loop spans 15 amino acids.

Written as DNA, the CDR3 is TGTGCCAGCGGTGACAGACCCCACGAGCAGTACTTC. It codes for CASGDRPHEQYF. The gene calls are TRBV5-6 and TRBJ2-5; a weak D match, TRBD1 (5 bases). The DNA end lines up better with TRBJ2-7; the J call may be wrong. The V gene's germline CDR1 is SGHDT and CDR2 YYEEEE. This CDR3 spans 12 amino acids.

This rearrangement joins TRBV6-5 to TRBJ2-1; 9 bases match TRBD1. The V segment lost 0 bases and the J segment 7 bases; nucleotides outside the gene matches: 7. The CDR3 has 16 amino acids. Germline assignment: CDR1 MNHEY and CDR2 SVGAGI. This CDR3 reads CASSYSRGQGWNEQFF. The CDR3 DNA reads as TGTGCCAGCAGTTACTCGAGGGGACAGGGATGGAATGAGCAGTTCTTC.

V usage is TRBV6-6 and J usage is TRBJ2-7; 7 nucleotides align to TRBD1. The germline CDR1 and CDR2 sequences are MNHNY and SVGAGI (reference sequence). The V and J ends lost 7 bases and 0 bases, in that order; junction bases with no gene match: 9. The CDR3 runs 15 residues. This CDR3 reads CASISDRLRSYEQYF. In DNA, the CDR3 is TGTGCCAGCATTTCGGACAGGCTTCGCTCCTACGAGCAGTACTTC.

The J gene is TRBJ1-3, the V gene TRBV28, with D unresolved. The V end was cut by 7 bases, the J end by 2 bases, with 18 bases between. CDR1 is MDHEN, CDR2 SYDVKM, per germline. The CDR3 length is 16 residues. The CDR3 sequence: CASTPEIRNAGNTIYF. The CDR3, as DNA: TGTGCCAGCACCCCCGAGATCCGTAACGCTGGAAACACCATATATTTT.

The genes are TRBV11-2 and TRBJ1-1, with D possibly matching TRBD1 (6 bases). The germline V and J ends were trimmed by 5 bases and 7 bases, with 11 bases remaining between them. Germline assignment: CDR1 SGHAT and CDR2 FQNNGV. The CDR3 is 12 amino acids. The CDR3 spells CASSHGQLEAFF. In DNA form, the CDR3 reads TGTGCCAGCAGCCACGGACAGCTTGAAGCTTTCTTT. The full variable domain, in which reference TRBV11-2 and TRBJ1-1 provide the parts outside the CDR3, is EAGVAQSPRYKIIEKRQSVAFWCNPISGHATLYWYQQILGQGPKLLIQFQNNGVVDDSQLPKDRFSAERLKGVDSTLKIQPAKLEDSAVYLCASSHGQLEAFFGQGTRLTVV.

The chain recombines TRBV5-1 with TRBJ2-7, with 10 bases aligning to TRBD2. The trim removed 4 bases at V and 3 bases at J, leaving 7 bases unmatched. The CDR3 is made up of 15 amino acids. Germline V CDR1 and CDR2: SGHRS, YFSETQ. CDR3 DNA sequence: TGCGCCAGCAGCGCCGGGACTAGCGTTTACTACGAGCAGTACTTC. Residues: CASSAGTSVYYEQYF.